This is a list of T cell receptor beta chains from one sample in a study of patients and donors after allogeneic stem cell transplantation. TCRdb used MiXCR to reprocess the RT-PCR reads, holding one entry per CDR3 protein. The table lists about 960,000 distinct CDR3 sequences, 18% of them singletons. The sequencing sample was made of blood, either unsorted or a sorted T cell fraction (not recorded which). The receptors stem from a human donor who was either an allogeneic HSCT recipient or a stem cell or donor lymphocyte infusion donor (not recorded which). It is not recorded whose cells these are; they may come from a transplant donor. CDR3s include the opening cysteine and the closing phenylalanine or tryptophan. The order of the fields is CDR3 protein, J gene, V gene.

CDR3 protein: CASTPGGGGAVYTQYF
J gene: TRBJ2-3
V gene: TRBV7-2

CDR3 protein: CASSSAGRLTDTQYF
J gene: TRBJ2-3
V gene: TRBV6-1

CDR3 protein: CASNTGNEKLFF
J gene: TRBJ1-4
V gene: TRBV9

CDR3 protein: CSARRTGLHSSPLHF
J gene: TRBJ1-6
V gene: TRBV20-1

CDR3 protein: CASSLGTGGEETQYF
J gene: TRBJ2-5
V gene: TRBV5-1

CDR3 protein: CASSVVQGTGELFF
J gene: TRBJ2-2
V gene: TRBV9

CDR3 protein: CASADLNLKNIQYF
J gene: TRBJ2-4
V gene: TRBV27

CDR3 protein: CASTQGTGTSGNTIYF
J gene: TRBJ1-3
V gene: TRBV12-3/TRBV12-4

CDR3 protein: CASNDRFRGYTF
J gene: TRBJ1-2
V gene: TRBV30

CDR3 protein: CAWMGGRTDTQYF
J gene: TRBJ2-3
V gene: TRBV30

CDR3 protein: CASSQTGAFGNEQFF
J gene: TRBJ2-1
V gene: TRBV6-1

CDR3 protein: CADGRQGLDEQYF
J gene: TRBJ2-7
V gene: TRBV5-4

CDR3 protein: CAWMGRGLARETQYF
J gene: TRBJ2-5
V gene: TRBV30

CDR3 protein: CASSLRAGYTEAFF
J gene: TRBJ1-1
V gene: TRBV7-9

CDR3 protein: CASSSLGGGTDTQYF
J gene: TRBJ2-3
V gene: TRBV7-3

CDR3 protein: CASSYRTGTYGYTF
J gene: TRBJ1-2
V gene: TRBV6-5

CDR3 protein: CATSDAGRSTDTQYF
J gene: TRBJ2-3
V gene: TRBV24-1

CDR3 protein: CASNSRGTQYF
J gene: TRBJ2-5
V gene: TRBV25-1

CDR3 protein: CASSFGGARNQPQHF
J gene: TRBJ1-5
V gene: TRBV12-3/TRBV12-4

CDR3 protein: CASSAGTNEKLFF
J gene: TRBJ1-4
V gene: TRBV7-9

CDR3 protein: CASISAVGRGTEAFF
J gene: TRBJ1-1
V gene: TRBV27

CDR3 protein: CSANRGAEAFF
J gene: TRBJ1-1
V gene: TRBV20-1

CDR3 protein: CSARDPTEETQYF
J gene: TRBJ2-5
V gene: TRBV20-1

CDR3 protein: CASSLQGPIYEQYF
J gene: TRBJ2-7
V gene: TRBV5-1

CDR3 protein: CASSFSSGLTYEQYF
J gene: TRBJ2-7
V gene: TRBV7-9

CDR3 protein: CASSEGNHGNTGELFF
J gene: TRBJ2-2
V gene: TRBV2

CDR3 protein: CASSGGATEKLFF
J gene: TRBJ1-4
V gene: TRBV9

CDR3 protein: CSARWRNTEAFF
J gene: TRBJ1-1
V gene: TRBV20-1

CDR3 protein: CASSLVGRNEQFF
J gene: TRBJ2-1
V gene: TRBV27

CDR3 protein: CASSLIRGGTYEQYF
J gene: TRBJ2-7
V gene: TRBV5-1

CDR3 protein: CAWSVTGGIGNTEAFF
J gene: TRBJ1-1
V gene: TRBV30

CDR3 protein: CSARESGRLNEQFF
J gene: TRBJ2-1
V gene: TRBV20-1

CDR3 protein: CASSVGGGGNTEAFF
J gene: TRBJ1-1
V gene: TRBV9

CDR3 protein: CASSRIGVETEAFF
J gene: TRBJ1-1
V gene: TRBV5-1

CDR3 protein: CASSLSANSPLHF
J gene: TRBJ1-6
V gene: TRBV7-9

CDR3 protein: CASSQDRERPEQYF
J gene: TRBJ2-7
V gene: TRBV4-3

CDR3 protein: CASSSDLSYNEQFF
J gene: TRBJ2-1
V gene: TRBV5-6

CDR3 protein: CASSIETYQGTNTQYF
J gene: TRBJ2-3
V gene: TRBV19

CDR3 protein: CASSYTGQQETQYF
J gene: TRBJ2-5
V gene: TRBV6-5

CDR3 protein: CASSLYDRASGNTIYF
J gene: TRBJ1-3
V gene: TRBV5-1

CDR3 protein: CAWATGIGREQFF
J gene: TRBJ2-1
V gene: TRBV30

CDR3 protein: CASGDRGDAEAFF
J gene: TRBJ1-1
V gene: TRBV2

CDR3 protein: CASSHLGRFEQFF
J gene: TRBJ2-1
V gene: TRBV5-5

CDR3 protein: CASRHRPGQGRNTQYF
J gene: TRBJ2-3
V gene: TRBV5-1

CDR3 protein: CASRLDVAGNTIYF
J gene: TRBJ1-3
V gene: TRBV12-3/TRBV12-4

CDR3 protein: CASSLTPDRNYGYTF
J gene: TRBJ1-2
V gene: TRBV27